Listed below are T cell receptor beta chains from one sample, sequenced in a study of T cell changes during pregnancy in multiple sclerosis. This table comes from immunoSEQ multiplex PCR, and its TCRdb copy is limited to in-frame clones, with some not included. The repertoire holds 130,000 or so clones, roughly 95% seen once, with around 0.46% in the top ten. The sequencing used peripheral blood, collected after pregnancy. These receptors were obtained from a female donor with multiple sclerosis, enrolled in a pregnancy study. Both conserved end residues are part of each CDR3. The D gene is left open where the match is weak. Only some rows state a clone size, as once, few, many or a class for expanded clones.

cdr3_nt cdr3_aa v_call d_call clone_size j_call
TGCGCCAGCAGCTTGGCGGGACTTAGCCCCCAAGAGACCCAGTACTTC CASSLAGLSPQETQYF TRBV5-1 . . TRBJ2-5
TGTGCCAGCAGTTATGTTGGCATCACAGATACGCAGTATTTT CASSYVGITDTQYF TRBV6-5 . . TRBJ2-3
TGTGCCAGTAGTAAATGGGAGTGGGCCTACGAGCAGTACTTC CASSKWEWAYEQYF TRBV19 . . TRBJ2-7
TGTGCCAGCAGCTTAGTGGGAGCGGGCACTTCCTACAATGAGCAGTTCTTC CASSLVGAGTSYNEQFF TRBV7-9 . . TRBJ2-1
TGTGCCAGCAGCGTCTCCGGGACAGGGGTCTACGAGCAGTACTTC CASSVSGTGVYEQYF TRBV7-9 TRBD1 . TRBJ2-7
TGTGCCAGCACTTCCCCAGGGCTCAGCACAGATACGCAGTATTTT CASTSPGLSTDTQYF TRBV7-3 . once TRBJ2-3
TGCGCCAGCGAGGGTGGGGGGACTTACGAGCAGTACTTC CASEGGGTYEQYF TRBV23-1 . . TRBJ2-7
TGTGCCAGTAGTATAGCCAGCGGCTCCTACGAGCAGTACTTC CASSIASGSYEQYF TRBV19 . . TRBJ2-7
TGTGCCAGCTCACCACTGACTAGTTTAAGGAGTACAGATACGCAGTATTTT CASSPLTSLRSTDTQYF TRBV18 . . TRBJ2-3
TGCGCCAGCAGCTATACAGGGTTCGTGAACACTGAAGCTTTCTTT CASSYTGFVNTEAFF TRBV5-1 . . TRBJ1-1
TGTGCCACCAGCAGGGACGGGGGGATAAGAAACTATGGCTACACCTTC CATSRDGGIRNYGYTF TRBV15 . . TRBJ1-2
TGTGCCAGCAGTTATGGGACACAGAACACCGGGGAGCTGTTTTTT CASSYGTQNTGELFF TRBV6-5 . few TRBJ2-2
TGTGCCAGCAGCTTAGGAGGGACTAGTAAAGAGCAGTACTTC CASSLGGTSKEQYF TRBV11-2 TRBD2 . TRBJ2-7
TGTGCCAGCAGTGACCACACCTCTCGCCAGCAGTTCTTC CASSDHTSRQQFF TRBV2 . . TRBJ2-1
TGTGCCAGCTCCCTCGGACAGGGTAAACAAGAGCAGTACTTC CASSLGQGKQEQYF TRBV18 TRBD1 . TRBJ2-7
TGTGCCAGCCTCGCACTCTCTCACACTGAAGCTTTCTTT CASLALSHTEAFF TRBV2 . . TRBJ1-1
TGTGCCAGCACCAACCTAGCGGGGCTCTACGAGCAGTACTTC CASTNLAGLYEQYF TRBV28 TRBD2 . TRBJ2-7
TGTGCCAGCAGTGAAGCTCCGGGGTATCAGCCCCAGCATTTT CASSEAPGYQPQHF TRBV6-1 . once TRBJ1-5
TGTGCCAGCGAGGACGGGAGTCGATACGAGCAGTACTTC CASEDGSRYEQYF TRBV2 . . TRBJ2-7
TGTGCCAGCAGTTTGAGGGTTGGCAACTATGGCTACACCTTC CASSLRVGNYGYTF TRBV6-5 . . TRBJ1-2
TGTGCCAGCAGCTCCAGGACTTCGCAGTACTTC CASSSRTSQYF TRBV5-8 . . TRBJ2-7
TGTGCCAGCAGTCGACTAGCGGGAACTTACAATGAGCAGTTCTTC CASSRLAGTYNEQFF TRBV28 TRBD2 . TRBJ2-1
TGTGCCACCAGCAGAGATTGGTCAGGGGGCCGTGGAGAGACCCAGTACTTC CATSRDWSGGRGETQYF TRBV15 TRBD1 . TRBJ2-5
TGCAGCGTGGAGGGACAGGGGGAGCCGAACACCATATATTTT CSVEGQGEPNTIYF TRBV29-1 TRBD1 . TRBJ1-3
TGTGCCAGTAGTCCCGTGAGTGGCCTAAGGGGGAATGAGCAGTTCTTC CASSPVSGLRGNEQFF TRBV19 . . TRBJ2-1
TGTGCCAGCAGCTTACCAGGGGGCTGGGATACGCAGTATTTT CASSLPGGWDTQYF TRBV7-2 TRBD1 . TRBJ2-3
. CASSAPSGRAAFGAGELFF TRBV5-1 . . TRBJ2-2
TGTGCCAGTAGTGCCCACCGACAGGGAGGTCAGCCCCAGCATTTT CASSAHRQGGQPQHF TRBV19 TRBD1 . TRBJ1-5
TGTGCCAGCAGTTACTCCGGGGGGCAGAGCAATCAGCCCCAGCATTTT CASSYSGGQSNQPQHF TRBV6-6 . . TRBJ1-5
TGTGCCAGCAGTGTCGGGAACAGACAAGAGACCCAGTACTTC CASSVGNRQETQYF TRBV2 . . TRBJ2-5
TGTGCCAGCAGTCCTAGCGGGAGCTCCTACAATGAGCAGTTCTTC CASSPSGSSYNEQFF TRBV6-5 TRBD2 . TRBJ2-1
TGTGCCAGCAGCTCCGGGACAGGGGATAACATTCAGTACTTC CASSSGTGDNIQYF TRBV28 TRBD1 . TRBJ2-4
TGTGCCAGCAGCTTGGGACAGGGTGGAGTTAGCAATCAGCCCCAGCATTTT CASSLGQGGVSNQPQHF TRBV5-6 TRBD1 . TRBJ1-5
TGTGCCAGCAGTGATCCCGGTTACTACGGCTACACCTTC CASSDPGYYGYTF TRBV6-5 . once TRBJ1-2
TGTGCCAGTAGTACCAGCGGGAGAACCTACAATGAGCAGTTCTTC CASSTSGRTYNEQFF TRBV19 TRBD2 . TRBJ2-1
TGTGCCAGCAGTAGACAGGGTTTTAATGAAAAACTGTTTTTT CASSRQGFNEKLFF TRBV28 TRBD1 once TRBJ1-4
TGTGCCAGCAGCGTCATTAGCGGGTCTTACAATGAGCAGTTCTTC CASSVISGSYNEQFF TRBV9 TRBD2 . TRBJ2-1
TGTGCCAGTAGTATAGGGACGACAGGTATCACAGATACGCAGTATTTT CASSIGTTGITDTQYF TRBV19 . . TRBJ2-3
TGTGCCAGCAGCACTCTAGCCGTAACAAACACCGGGGAGCTGTTTTTT CASSTLAVTNTGELFF TRBV7-9 . . TRBJ2-2
TGTGCCAGCAGCTTAGGAGGCGATGGCTACACCTTC CASSLGGDGYTF TRBV7-8 . once TRBJ1-2
TGTGCCATCAGTACCGGGACAGATAACACTGAAGCTTTCTTT CAISTGTDNTEAFF TRBV10-3 TRBD1 . TRBJ1-1
TGCGCCAGCAGCCACACTTCCGACAGGGATTTTGGTACCGGGGAGCTGTTTTTT CASSHTSDRDFGTGELFF TRBV4-1 TRBD1 . TRBJ2-2
TGTGCCAGCAGGCCGGGACTAGCGGTCAATGAGCAGTTCTTC CASRPGLAVNEQFF TRBV6-5 TRBD2 . TRBJ2-1
TGTGCCAGCGGACAGGGGTATCAGCCCCAGCATTTT CASGQGYQPQHF TRBV2 TRBD1 few TRBJ1-5
TGCGCCAGCAGCTTGGCCGCCAGTCAAGAGACCCAGTACTTC CASSLAASQETQYF TRBV5-1 . . TRBJ2-5
TGTGCCAGCAGTTGGGGACAGGGAGTGCGGGCGGGTGGCTACACCTTC CASSWGQGVRAGGYTF TRBV6-6 TRBD1 once TRBJ1-2
TGTGCCAGCAGTGACCAACCGGGACTAGCGACAGATACGCAGTATTTT CASSDQPGLATDTQYF TRBV6-4 TRBD2 . TRBJ2-3
TGTGCCAGCAGCCAAGAGGGAGGGCGGTTCAATCAGCCCCAGCATTTT CASSQEGGRFNQPQHF TRBV4-2 . . TRBJ1-5
TGTGCCAGCAGCCAATCGGTCCCTAGCACAGATACGCAGTATTTT CASSQSVPSTDTQYF TRBV7-6 . once TRBJ2-3
TGTGCCAGCAGTGAAACTAGCGGGGTGCAAGAGACCCAGTACTTC CASSETSGVQETQYF TRBV6-1 TRBD2 . TRBJ2-5